The 29 T cell receptor beta chains below were found in one sample sequenced in a study of T cell responses to AZD1222 COVID-19 vaccine. Sequencing was performed with immunoSEQ multiplex PCR; in TCRdb, only in-frame clones are kept and a portion is missing. Among about 86,000 clones listed, 89% were seen once. Here the sequenced sample was peripheral blood, taken 28 days after the second AZD1222 dose. Source of these receptors: an adult who received the AZD1222 COVID-19 vaccine.

This clone was seen once. The chain couples TRBV5-1 to TRBJ1-5, with TRBD1 matching 9 bases. Unmatched junction bases numbered 6, after V lost 4 bases and J lost 4 bases. The CDR3 length is 15 residues. Germline CDR1 reads SGHRS; CDR2 reads YFSETQ. CDR3 DNA: TGCGCCAGCAGCCTGGGACAGGGAACGAATCAGCCCCAGCATTTT. Amino acids: CASSLGQGTNQPQHF.

This chain joins TRBV7-8 and TRBJ1-5, with D perhaps matching TRBD1 (6 bases). CDR1 and CDR2 from the germline V gene are SGHVS and FQNEAQ. The CDR3 is made up of 15 amino acids. Trimming left V 2 bases short and J 2 bases short, with 10 bases between. CDR3 sequence reads: CASSLSRGGNQPQHF. The DNA of the CDR3 is TGTGCCAGCAGCTTAAGCAGGGGTGGCAATCAGCCCCAGCATTTT.

The V call is TRBV4-1, the J call TRBJ1-2; D possibly corresponds to TRBD1 (5 bases). CDR3 length: 17 residues. Trimming took off 1 base at V and 4 bases at J, with 19 bases between the two ends. Germline V CDR1 and CDR2: MGHRA, YSYEKL. In DNA, the CDR3 is TGCGCCAGCAGCCAAGGAAAATCGGAGGAGGGGAGCTATGGCTACACCTTC. Protein product: CASSQGKSEEGSYGYTF.

The chain uses TRBV27 and TRBJ2-1, with D perhaps matching TRBD2 (6 bases). Germline CDR1 MNHEY, CDR2 SMNVEV (reference sequence). The CDR3 runs to 16 residues. Trimming stripped 5 bases from V and 0 bases from J, with 14 bases between. The CDR3 loop is CASSILAVGSYNEQFF. Here the CDR3 DNA reads TGTGCCAGCAGTATATTAGCGGTGGGCTCCTACAATGAGCAGTTCTTC.

The chain couples TRBV9 to TRBJ2-3; D may be TRBD2 (6 bases). The V gene lost 3 bases and the J gene lost 2 bases, with 13 bases spanning the gap. Germline-derived CDR1 and CDR2 are SGDLS and YYNGEE. This CDR3 has 15 residues. In DNA, the CDR3 is TGTGCCAGCAGCGGGGGGACTTCCACCACAGATACGCAGTATTTT. Translating it yields CASSGGTSTTDTQYF.

The chain has TRBV18 and TRBJ1-6; 9 nucleotides agree with TRBD1. Germline loops: CDR1 KGHSH, CDR2 LQKENI. V shed 4 bases and J 10 bases; nucleotides not matched to a gene: 11. This CDR3 spans 16 amino acids. This CDR3 reads CASSRTGQGIGSPLHF. For the CDR3, the DNA is TGTGCCAGCTCACGGACGGGACAGGGAATTGGCTCACCCCTCCACTTT.

The chain has TRBV5-1 and TRBJ2-3, with 8 bases that match TRBD1. Germline CDR1 is SGHRS and CDR2 is YFSETQ. This CDR3 has 13 residues. After removal of 4 bases from V and 11 bases from J, the junction contained 9 bases not matched to a gene. The CDR3 here is CASSEGQGIGQYF. The CDR3 nucleotides are TGCGCCAGCAGCGAAGGACAGGGAATCGGGCAGTATTTT.

This chain connects TRBV5-6 to TRBJ1-1, with no clear D. The CDR3 contains 12 residues. The V gene's germline CDR1 is SGHDT and CDR2 YYEEEE. Trimming cost V 8 bases and J 7 bases, with 15 bases left between them. CDR3 sequence: CASQFVGGEAFF. The CDR3 nucleotides read TGTGCCAGTCAATTTGTAGGCGGTGAAGCTTTCTTT.

V gene TRBV15 combines with J gene TRBJ1-2; the D is unclear. The CDR3 runs to 14 residues. With 1 base removed from V and 2 bases from J, the gap between germline ends came to 8 bases. CDR1 is LNHNV and CDR2 is YYDKDF in the germline V gene (reference sequence). Here the CDR3 DNA reads TGTGCCACCAGCAGAGTGATGTCGAACTATGGCTACACCTTC. Amino acids: CATSRVMSNYGYTF. Combining the CDR3 with reference TRBV15 and TRBJ1-2 gives the whole variable domain DAMVIQNPRYQVTQFGKPVTLSCSQTLNHNVMYWYQQKSSQAPKLLFHYYDKDFNNEADTPDNFQSRRPNTSFCFLDIRSPGLGDTAMYLCATSRVMSNYGYTFGSGTRLTVV.

This chain joins TRBV20-1 and TRBJ2-7; no firm D call. V lost 0 bases and J 6 bases, leaving 6 bases between the germline ends. The CDR3 extends over 11 amino acids. Germline CDR1 is DFQATT and CDR2 is SNEGSKA (reference sequence). The CDR3 bases are TGCAGTGCTAGAGATGTGACCGAGCAGTACTTC. Translated, it gives CSARDVTEQYF.

This chain links TRBV7-9 with TRBJ2-7, with a tentative D call TRBD1 (5 bases). V was trimmed by 1 base and J by 6 bases, leaving 7 bases between them. Germline V gene sequence: CDR1 SEHNR, CDR2 FQNEAQ (reference sequence). The CDR3 length is 12 residues. CDR3 amino acids: CASSLEGLEQYF. The CDR3 DNA is TGTGCCAGCAGCTTAGAGGGGCTCGAGCAGTACTTC.

The CDR3 bases are TGCAGCGTGGGACACGCATTAAACACCGGGGAGCTGTTTTTT. This codes for CSVGHALNTGELFF. The chain links TRBV29-1 to TRBJ2-2; D may be TRBD1 (6 bases). The CDR3 consists of 14 residues. The V gene's germline CDR1 is SQVTM and CDR2 ANQGSEA. The germline V and J ends were trimmed by 6 bases and 2 bases, with 13 bases remaining between them.

The chain carries TRBV5-1 and TRBJ2-7; 8 nucleotides agree with TRBD1. This CDR3 is built from 14 residues. The V and J ends lost 4 bases and 2 bases, in that order; junction bases with no gene match: 5. Germline V gene sequence: CDR1 SGHRS, CDR2 YFSETQ. The CDR3 DNA sequence: TGCGCCAGCAGCACTACGGGACAGGCCTACGAGCAGTACTTC. Its translation: CASSTTGQAYEQYF.

The chain is built from TRBV7-3 and TRBJ2-3; 15 bases fit TRBD2. Unmatched junction bases numbered 4, after V lost 5 bases and J lost 4 bases. This CDR3 is built from 16 residues. Germline CDR1 SGHTA, CDR2 FQGTGA. CDR3 protein: CASSGTSGGHPDTQYF. The DNA of the CDR3 is TGTGCCAGCAGCGGGACTAGCGGGGGGCATCCAGATACGCAGTATTTT.

The CDR3 sequence: CAISEPGGRGQETQYF. CDR3 sequence (DNA): TGTGCCATCAGTGAGCCCGGGGGCAGGGGCCAAGAGACCCAGTACTTC. The chain carries TRBV10-3 and TRBJ2-5; either TRBD1 or TRBD2 may fit D (6 bases each). The V gene lost 2 bases and the J gene lost 1 base, with 14 bases spanning the gap. CDR3 length: 16 residues. CDR1 is ENHRY, CDR2 SYGVKD, per germline.

The chain is built from TRBV7-3 and TRBJ2-5; TRBD2 is a possible D gene (6 bases). The CDR3 totals 14 residues. CDR1 and CDR2 (germline): SGHTA, FQGTGA. Trimming cost V 2 bases and J 1 base, with 8 bases left between them. The CDR3 bases are TGTGCCAGCAGCTTAGGAGGGACCCAAGAGACCCAGTACTTC. The encoded protein is CASSLGGTQETQYF. Using reference TRBV7-3 and TRBJ2-5 for the parts outside the CDR3, the full variable domain is GAGVSQTPSNKVTEKGKYVELRCDPISGHTALYWYRQSLGQGPEFLIYFQGTGAADDSGLPNDRFFAVRPEGSVSTLKIQRTERGDSAVYLCASSLGGTQETQYFGPGTRLLVL.

The chain employs TRBV7-2 and TRBJ1-1; D is unclear. There are 14 residues in the CDR3. Per germline, CDR1 SGHTA and CDR2 FQGNSA. Trimming took 3 bases from V and 0 from J, leaving 8 bases between them. In nucleotides, the CDR3 is TGTGCCAGCAGCTTGAGGTTCTTGAACACTGAAGCTTTCTTT. The encoded protein is CASSLRFLNTEAFF.

V and J are TRBV28 and TRBJ1-2; D perhaps matches TRBD1 (6 bases). V was shortened by 5 bases and J by 8 bases, with 18 bases between the two germline ends. CDR3 length: 14 residues. Germline V gives CDR1 MDHEN, CDR2 SYDVKM. The CDR3 DNA reads TGTGCCAGCAGTACCCCAGGAGGGGGGCGAGGCTACACCTTC. It specifies CASSTPGGGRGYTF.

The rearrangement joins TRBV15 to TRBJ2-5; TRBD1 agrees at 9 bases. Trimming removed 2 bases from V and 5 bases from J; junction bases left unmatched: 9. The germline V gene has CDR1 LNHNV and CDR2 YYDKDF (reference sequence). CDR3 length: 16 amino acids. The CDR3 loop is CATSRPGTGRLETQYF. CDR3 sequence (DNA): TGTGCCACCAGCAGACCCGGGACAGGGCGCCTCGAGACCCAGTACTTC.

The rearrangement joins TRBV30 to TRBJ1-5; D is uncertain. Trimming left V 1 base short and J 2 bases short, with 6 bases between. Germline V lookup: CDR1 GTSNPN, CDR2 SVGIG (reference sequence). This CDR3 spans 13 amino acids. The CDR3 DNA follows: TGTGCCTGGAGTGGGCAGGGCAATCAGCCCCAGCATTTT. Amino acid sequence: CAWSGQGNQPQHF.

The chain employs TRBV2 and TRBJ2-5; the match to TRBD1 covers 7 bases. Germline V lookup: CDR1 SNHLY, CDR2 FYNNEI. V lost 2 bases, J lost 2 bases, and 8 bases stayed unmatched. The CDR3 consists of 16 residues. The DNA of the CDR3 is TGTGCCAGCAGTGAATCCAGGGGGACATTTCAAGAGACCCAGTACTTC. Translated: CASSESRGTFQETQYF.

V gene TRBV6-5 combines with J gene TRBJ1-2, with 7 bases fitting TRBD1. The V segment lost 0 bases and the J segment 8 bases; nucleotides outside the gene matches: 12. Germline values: CDR1 MNHEY, CDR2 SVGAGI. This CDR3 comprises 16 residues. The CDR3 spells CASSYSIKTGQSGYTF. As DNA, the CDR3 is TGTGCCAGCAGTTACTCCATAAAGACAGGGCAAAGCGGCTACACCTTC.

The chain links TRBV6-1 to TRBJ2-7; 7 bases match TRBD1. CDR3 length: 14 residues. Germline V gene sequence: CDR1 MNHNS, CDR2 SASEGT. The V gene end was trimmed by 2 bases and the J gene end by 4 bases; junction bases not matched to a gene: 5. The CDR3 DNA is TGTGCCAGCAGTGAACATCAGGGGGTGTACGAGCAGTACGTC. It codes for CASSEHQGVYEQYV.

DNA for the CDR3: TGCGCCAGCAGGATAAGGGGACTAGCGGGGGATGAGCAGTTCTTC. Protein: CASRIRGLAGDEQFF. The chain employs TRBV4-1 and TRBJ2-1, with 14 bases lining up with TRBD2. Germline V gives CDR1 MGHRA, CDR2 YSYEKL. The CDR3 runs to 15 residues. With V trimmed by 6 bases and J by 8 bases, 6 bases remained unmatched.

This rearrangement joins TRBV19 to TRBJ2-7, with D possibly matching TRBD1 (6 bases). CDR3 length: 17 amino acids. With 4 bases removed from V and 3 bases from J, the gap between germline ends came to 22 bases. CDR1 is LNHDA, CDR2 SQIVND, per germline (reference sequence). CDR3 in DNA: TGTGCCAGTAGTACCTTTTCCGGCGAGGACAGTTTCTACGAGCAGTACTTC. It yields the protein CASSTFSGEDSFYEQYF.

The rearrangement links TRBV7-2 to TRBJ1-5; D perhaps matches TRBD1 (6 bases). CDR1 is SGHTA and CDR2 is FQGNSA in the germline V gene. V gave up 5 bases and J gave up 6 bases, with 11 bases separating them. This CDR3 is built from 13 residues. CDR3 sequence: CASSPRGSQPQHF. Written as DNA, the CDR3 is TGTGCCAGCAGCCCCAGGGGAAGTCAGCCCCAGCATTTT.

This clone appeared once. CDR3 residues: CASGKVSNFLRDYEQYF. CDR3 DNA: TGTGCTAGTGGCAAGGTTTCCAATTTCTTACGGGACTACGAGCAGTACTTC. This sequence joins TRBV12-5 and TRBJ2-7; tentatively, D is TRBD2 (5 bases). The germline V and J ends were trimmed by 6 bases and 3 bases, with 24 bases remaining between them. The germline gives CDR1 LGHNT, CDR2 FRNRAP. The CDR3 is made up of 17 amino acids.

V gene TRBV6-5 combines with J gene TRBJ2-7; D perhaps matches TRBD1 (6 bases). In germline, CDR1 is MNHEY, CDR2 SVGAGI. V gave up 6 bases and J gave up 5 bases, with 14 bases separating them. This CDR3 contains 13 residues. The CDR3 region is CASSREDSDEQYV. The DNA of the CDR3 is TGTGCCAGCAGCCGAGAGGACAGCGACGAGCAGTACGTC.

V is TRBV27 and J is TRBJ2-7; D remains unclear. The CDR3 extends over 13 amino acids. Germline CDR1 and CDR2: MNHEY and SMNVEV (reference sequence). With 7 bases removed from V and 3 bases from J, the gap between germline ends came to 13 bases. CDR3 residues: CASTFDINYEQYF. In nucleotides, the CDR3 is TGTGCCAGCACCTTCGACATTAACTACGAGCAGTACTTC.